This entry lists 16 T cell receptor beta chains sequenced from one sample in a study of T cell changes during pregnancy in multiple sclerosis. TCRdb keeps only in-frame clones here, not all; method: immunoSEQ multiplex PCR. Here the sample spans 40,000 to 55,000 clones, roughly 90% being singletons. This sample comprised peripheral blood, obtained in the first trimester of pregnancy. Receptor source: a female donor in good health, enrolled as a control in a pregnancy study.

This chain uses TRBV28 with TRBJ1-5; tentative D call: TRBD1 (6 bases). Germline-derived CDR1 and CDR2 are MDHEN and SYDVKM. The V end was cut by 3 bases, the J end by 6 bases, with 12 bases between. CDR3 length: 14 amino acids. In nucleotides, the CDR3 is TGTGCCAGCAGTTTTCGGGACATTGGTCAGCCCCAGCATTTT. Translating gives CASSFRDIGQPQHF. The full variable domain, in which reference TRBV28 and TRBJ1-5 provide the parts outside the CDR3, is DVKVTQSSRYLVKRTGEKVFLECVQDMDHENMFWYRQDPGLGLRLIYFSYDVKMKEKGDIPEGYSVSREKKERFSLILESASTNQTSMYLCASSFRDIGQPQHFGDGTRLSIL.

The rearrangement uses TRBV6-1 and TRBJ2-7, with 8 bases identical to TRBD2. The CDR3 length is 16 residues. CDR1 and CDR2 from the germline V gene are MNHNS and SASEGT. With V trimmed by 3 bases and J by 2 bases, 9 bases remained unmatched. CDR3 region: CASSEGGTRSAYEQYF. CDR3 nucleotides: TGTGCCAGCAGTGAGGGTGGGACTAGATCAGCCTACGAGCAGTACTTC.

The CDR3 sequence is CASSPQRDEQYF. The CDR3, as DNA: TGTGCCAGCTCACCACAGAGGGACGAGCAGTACTTC. This chain joins TRBV18 and TRBJ2-7, with D possibly matching TRBD2 (5 bases). In germline, CDR1 is KGHSH, CDR2 LQKENI. This CDR3 contains 12 residues. V lost 1 base and J 5 bases, leaving 6 bases between the germline ends.

V is TRBV25-1 and J is TRBJ2-3; D is unresolved. The CDR3 runs 12 residues. The V gene's germline CDR1 is MGHDK and CDR2 SYGVNS. Trimming pared 1 base from V and 5 bases from J, leaving 4 bases between. In DNA, the CDR3 is TGTGCCAGCAGTGAATTAAAAGATACGCAGTATTTT. Protein sequence: CASSELKDTQYF.

The gene calls are TRBV19 and TRBJ2-3; TRBD1 matches at 7 bases. This CDR3 is built from 14 residues. Trimming took 6 bases from V and 4 from J; bases not matched to a gene: 7. Germline-derived CDR1 and CDR2 are LNHDA and SQIVND (reference sequence). DNA for the CDR3: TGTGCCAGTAGCAAACAAACAGGGGCAGATACGCAGTATTTT. Protein product: CASSKQTGADTQYF.

The chain recombines TRBV30 with TRBJ2-7, with TRBD1 identical over 10 bases. Germline-derived CDR1 and CDR2 are GTSNPN and SVGIG (reference sequence). With V trimmed by 2 bases and J by 0 bases, 4 bases remained unmatched. The CDR3 has 15 amino acids. The CDR3 spells CAWSPGQGYSYEQYF. The CDR3 region has the DNA TGTGCCTGGAGTCCGGGACAGGGGTACTCCTACGAGCAGTACTTC. Complete variable domain (other parts from reference TRBV30 and TRBJ2-7): SQTIHQWPATLVQPVGSPLSLECTVEGTSNPNLYWYRQAAGRGLQLLFYSVGIGQISSEVPQNLSASRPQDRQFILSSKKLLLSDSGFYLCAWSPGQGYSYEQYFGPGTRLTVT.

The chain has TRBV13 and TRBJ2-4, with TRBD2 matching over 8 bases. Germline loops: CDR1 PRHDT, CDR2 FYEKMQ (reference sequence). V was pared by 5 bases and J by 7 bases, with 7 bases of the junction left unmatched. There are 14 residues in the CDR3. DNA for the CDR3: TGTGCCAGCAGCCCCGGGACGGGGGGGAACATTCAGTACTTC. This encodes CASSPGTGGNIQYF.

The V and J genes are TRBV7-2 and TRBJ1-4, with D hard to call. CDR3 size: 15 residues. Trimming removed 1 base at V and 3 bases at J, with 9 bases between. Germline-derived CDR1 and CDR2 are SGHTA and FQGNSA. The CDR3 region has the DNA TGTGCCAGCAGCTTAGGGCAGGTCTCTAATGAAAAACTGTTTTTT. Residues: CASSLGQVSNEKLFF.

The rearrangement uses TRBV28 and TRBJ2-1; TRBD2 agrees at 14 bases. V lost 10 bases and J lost 6; bases outside the gene matches: 14. The germline gives CDR1 MDHEN, CDR2 SYDVKM. CDR3 size: 17 residues. The CDR3 sequence: CAIRTSGRLALGNEQFF. In DNA, the CDR3 is TGTGCCATCCGGACTAGCGGGAGGCTGGCCCTCGGCAATGAGCAGTTCTTC.

V and J are TRBV28 and TRBJ2-7; TRBD1 matches at 8 bases. V lost 10 bases and J lost 7; bases outside the gene matches: 9. From germline, CDR1 is MDHEN and CDR2 SYDVKM. The CDR3 consists of 12 residues. CDR3 sequence reads: CATGQGLGEQYF. The CDR3 coding sequence is TGTGCCACCGGACAGGGTCTTGGGGAGCAGTACTTC.

CDR3 sequence (DNA): TGTGCCACGCGCACAGGGGGAGATACGCAGTATTTT. It yields the protein CATRTGGDTQYF. The genes are TRBV27 and TRBJ2-3, with TRBD1 matching over 8 bases. The CDR3 loop spans 12 amino acids. The V segment lost 10 bases and the J segment 5 bases; nucleotides outside the gene matches: 5. Germline assignment: CDR1 MNHEY and CDR2 SMNVEV (reference sequence).

This clone was found a few times. In DNA, the CDR3 is TGTGCCAGCAGCCCGATACAGGGGATTGATTCACCCCTCCACTTT. Protein sequence: CASSPIQGIDSPLHF. The rearrangement links TRBV7-6 to TRBJ1-6; 7 nucleotides agree with TRBD1. Germline CDR1 is SGHVS and CDR2 is FNYEAQ. Unmatched junction bases numbered 9, after V lost 5 bases and J lost 8 bases. The CDR3 extends over 15 amino acids.

The chain is built from TRBV6-5 and TRBJ1-1; D might be TRBD1 (5 bases). The ends were cut back, 2 bases at V and 2 bases at J, with 9 bases in the middle. The CDR3 runs 14 residues. Germline V gene data show CDR1 as MNHEY and CDR2 as SVGAGI. CDR3 sequence reads: CASSYRGLNTEAFF. CDR3 nucleotide sequence: TGTGCCAGCAGTTACCGGGGGTTAAACACTGAAGCTTTCTTT.

The V and J genes are TRBV7-9 and TRBJ2-7, with a tentative D call TRBD1 (6 bases). Germline loops: CDR1 SEHNR, CDR2 FQNEAQ (reference sequence). The CDR3 covers 14 residues. The V and J ends lost 3 bases and 9 bases respectively, with 18 bases between them. For the CDR3, the DNA is TGTGCCAGCAGCTTGGAAAGGGGGTCCGCCGGGCAGTACTTC. Its protein is CASSLERGSAGQYF.

The chain links TRBV10-1 to TRBJ2-5; D may be TRBD2 (6 bases). Germline CDR1 and CDR2: WNHNN and SYGVQD (reference sequence). V was cut by 4 bases and J by 5 bases, with 11 bases left in between. There are 13 residues in the CDR3. The CDR3 is CASSGGAGETQYF. The CDR3 nucleotides read TGCGCCAGCAGTGGTGGGGCGGGGGAGACCCAGTACTTC.

The J gene is TRBJ2-5, the V gene TRBV7-2; 8 nucleotides align to TRBD2. J was trimmed by 4 bases and V by 5 bases; bases with no gene match: 12. Germline V gene lookup returns CDR1 SGHTA and CDR2 FQGNSA. This CDR3 contains 16 residues. The CDR3 loop reads CASSPLPGGVGETQYF. The CDR3 region has the DNA TGTGCCAGCAGCCCTCTACCGGGGGGGGTAGGAGAGACCCAGTACTTC.